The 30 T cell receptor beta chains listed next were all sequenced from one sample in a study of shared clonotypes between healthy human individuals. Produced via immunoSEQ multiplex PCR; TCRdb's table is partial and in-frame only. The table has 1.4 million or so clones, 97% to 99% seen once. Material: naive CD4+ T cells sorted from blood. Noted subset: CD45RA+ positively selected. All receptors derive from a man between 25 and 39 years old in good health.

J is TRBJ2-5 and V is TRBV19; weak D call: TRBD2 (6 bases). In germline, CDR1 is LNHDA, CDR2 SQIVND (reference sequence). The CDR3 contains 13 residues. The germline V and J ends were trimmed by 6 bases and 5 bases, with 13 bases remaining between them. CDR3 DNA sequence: TGTGCCAGTAGCGCGACTAGGAGGGAGACCCAGTACTTC. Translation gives CASSATRRETQYF.

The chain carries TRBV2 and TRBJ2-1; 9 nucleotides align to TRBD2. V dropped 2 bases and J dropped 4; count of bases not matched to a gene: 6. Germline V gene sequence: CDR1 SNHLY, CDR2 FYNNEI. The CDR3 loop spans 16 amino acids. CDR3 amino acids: CASSEPGLARYNEQFF. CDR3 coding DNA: TGTGCCAGCAGTGAACCGGGACTAGCAAGGTACAATGAGCAGTTCTTC.

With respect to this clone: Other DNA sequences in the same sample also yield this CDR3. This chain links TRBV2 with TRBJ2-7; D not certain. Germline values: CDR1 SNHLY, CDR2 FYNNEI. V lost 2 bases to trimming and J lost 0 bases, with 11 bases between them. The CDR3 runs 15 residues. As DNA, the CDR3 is TGTGCCAGCAGTGAACCCGGCCGCAGCTCCTACGAGCAGTACTTC. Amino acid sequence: CASSEPGRSSYEQYF.

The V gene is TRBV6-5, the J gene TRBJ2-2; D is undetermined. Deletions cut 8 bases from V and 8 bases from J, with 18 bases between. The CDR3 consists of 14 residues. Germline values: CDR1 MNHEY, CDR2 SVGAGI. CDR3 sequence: CASFDPNVPGELFF. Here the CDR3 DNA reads TGTGCCAGCTTCGACCCCAACGTACCAGGGGAGCTGTTTTTT.

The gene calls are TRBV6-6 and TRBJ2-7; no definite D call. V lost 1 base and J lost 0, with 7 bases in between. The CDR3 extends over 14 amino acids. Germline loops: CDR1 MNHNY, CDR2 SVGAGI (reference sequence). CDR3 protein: CASSYLEISYEQYF. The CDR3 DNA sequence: TGTGCCAGCAGTTACTTGGAGATCTCCTACGAGCAGTACTTC.

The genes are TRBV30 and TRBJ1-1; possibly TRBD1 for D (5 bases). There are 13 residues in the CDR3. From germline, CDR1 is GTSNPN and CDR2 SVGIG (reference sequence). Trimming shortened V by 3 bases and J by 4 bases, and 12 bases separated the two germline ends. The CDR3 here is CAWRLRGRTEAFF. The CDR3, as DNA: TGTGCCTGGAGGTTAAGGGGCCGCACTGAAGCTTTCTTT.

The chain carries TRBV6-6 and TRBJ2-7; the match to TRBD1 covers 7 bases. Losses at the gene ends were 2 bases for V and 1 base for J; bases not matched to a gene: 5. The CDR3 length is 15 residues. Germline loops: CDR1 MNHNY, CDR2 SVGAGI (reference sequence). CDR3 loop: CASSYRGRGSYEQYF. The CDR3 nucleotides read TGTGCCAGCAGTTACCGGGGCAGGGGGTCCTACGAGCAGTACTTC.

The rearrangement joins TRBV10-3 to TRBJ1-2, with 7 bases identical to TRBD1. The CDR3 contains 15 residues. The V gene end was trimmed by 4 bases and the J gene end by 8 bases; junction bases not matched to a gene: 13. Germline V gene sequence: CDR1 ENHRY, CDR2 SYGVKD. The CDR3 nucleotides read TGTGCCATCAGTGCTAATCGGACAGGCAAGGGGGGCTACACCTTC. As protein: CAISANRTGKGGYTF.

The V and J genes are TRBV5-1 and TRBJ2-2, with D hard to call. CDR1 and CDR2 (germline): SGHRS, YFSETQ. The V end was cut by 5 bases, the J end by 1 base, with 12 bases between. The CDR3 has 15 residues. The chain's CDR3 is CASRHATLNTGELFF. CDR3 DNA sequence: TGCGCCAGCAGGCATGCGACCCTGAACACCGGGGAGCTGTTTTTT.

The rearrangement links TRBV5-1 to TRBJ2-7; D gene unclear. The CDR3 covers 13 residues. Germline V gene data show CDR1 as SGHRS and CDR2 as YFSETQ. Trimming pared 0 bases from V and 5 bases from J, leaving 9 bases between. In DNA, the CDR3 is TGCGCCAGCAGCTTGGTTGAAGGGAACGAGCAGTACTTC. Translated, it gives CASSLVEGNEQYF.

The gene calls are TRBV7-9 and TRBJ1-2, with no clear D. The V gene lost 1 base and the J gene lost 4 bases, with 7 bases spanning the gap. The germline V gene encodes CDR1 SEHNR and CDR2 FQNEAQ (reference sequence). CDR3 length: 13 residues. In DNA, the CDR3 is TGTGCCAGCAGCTTAGACCAGCCCTATGGCTACACCTTC. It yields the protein CASSLDQPYGYTF.

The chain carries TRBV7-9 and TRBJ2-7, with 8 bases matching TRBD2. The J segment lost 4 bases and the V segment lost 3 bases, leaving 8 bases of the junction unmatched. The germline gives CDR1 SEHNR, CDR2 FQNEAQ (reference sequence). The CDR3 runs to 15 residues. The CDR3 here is CASSLPGTRGYEQYF. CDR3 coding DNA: TGTGCCAGCAGCTTGCCCGGGACTAGGGGGTACGAGCAGTACTTC.

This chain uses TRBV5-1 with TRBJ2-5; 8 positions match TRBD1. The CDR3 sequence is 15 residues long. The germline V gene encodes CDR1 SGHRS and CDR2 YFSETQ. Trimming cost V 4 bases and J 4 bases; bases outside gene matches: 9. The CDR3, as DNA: TGCGCCAGCAGCATAGGACAGGGACCCCTAGAGACCCAGTACTTC. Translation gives CASSIGQGPLETQYF.

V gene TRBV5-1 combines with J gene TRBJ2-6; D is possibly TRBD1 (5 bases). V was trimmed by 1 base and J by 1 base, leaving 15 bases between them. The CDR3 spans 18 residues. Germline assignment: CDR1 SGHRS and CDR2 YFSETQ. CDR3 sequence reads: CASSLFLGRGSGANVLTF. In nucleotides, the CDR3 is TGCGCCAGCAGCTTGTTTTTGGGTAGGGGATCTGGGGCCAACGTCCTGACTTTC.

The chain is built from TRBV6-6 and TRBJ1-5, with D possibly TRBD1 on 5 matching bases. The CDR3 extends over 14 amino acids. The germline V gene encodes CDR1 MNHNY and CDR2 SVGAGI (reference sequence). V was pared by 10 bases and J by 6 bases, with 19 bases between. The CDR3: CATGDGTRAQPQHF. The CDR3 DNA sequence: TGTGCCACGGGGGACGGGACGAGGGCTCAGCCCCAGCATTTT.

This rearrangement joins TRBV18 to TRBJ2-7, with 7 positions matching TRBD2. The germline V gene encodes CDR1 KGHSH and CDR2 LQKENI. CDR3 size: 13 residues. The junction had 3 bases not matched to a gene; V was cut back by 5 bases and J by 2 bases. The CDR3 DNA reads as TGTGCCAGCTCAATAGCGGGTACCTACGAGCAGTACTTC. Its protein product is CASSIAGTYEQYF. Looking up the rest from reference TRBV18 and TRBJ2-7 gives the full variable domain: NAGVMQNPRHLVRRRGQEARLRCSPMKGHSHVYWYRQLPEEGLKFMVYLQKENIIDESGMPKERFSAEFPKEGPSILRIQQVVRGDSAAYFCASSIAGTYEQYFGPGTRLTVT.

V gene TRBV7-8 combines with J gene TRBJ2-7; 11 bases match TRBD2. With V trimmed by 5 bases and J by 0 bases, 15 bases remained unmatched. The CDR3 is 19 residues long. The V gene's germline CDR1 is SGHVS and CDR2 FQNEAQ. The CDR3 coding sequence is TGTGCCAGCAGCGGTCGCGGGTACCAAACTAGCGGGAGCTCCTACGAGCAGTACTTC. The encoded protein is CASSGRGYQTSGSSYEQYF.

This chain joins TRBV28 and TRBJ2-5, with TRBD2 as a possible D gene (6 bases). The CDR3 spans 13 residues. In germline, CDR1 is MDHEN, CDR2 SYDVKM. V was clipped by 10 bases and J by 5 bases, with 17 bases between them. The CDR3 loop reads CATVLPGVETQYF. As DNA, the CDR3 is TGTGCCACGGTCCTACCGGGGGTGGAGACCCAGTACTTC.

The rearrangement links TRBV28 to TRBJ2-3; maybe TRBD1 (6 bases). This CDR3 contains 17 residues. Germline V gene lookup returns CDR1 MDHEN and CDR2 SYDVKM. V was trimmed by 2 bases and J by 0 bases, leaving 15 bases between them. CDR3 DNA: TGTGCCAGCAGTTTAGCACCGGGCAGGGGTAGCACAGATACGCAGTATTTT. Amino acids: CASSLAPGRGSTDTQYF.

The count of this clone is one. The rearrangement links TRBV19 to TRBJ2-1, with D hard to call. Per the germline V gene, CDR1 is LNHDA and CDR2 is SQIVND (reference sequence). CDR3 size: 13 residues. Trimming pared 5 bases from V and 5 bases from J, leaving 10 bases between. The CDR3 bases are TGTGCCAGTAGTTGGGCCCCGAACAATGAGCAGTTCTTC. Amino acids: CASSWAPNNEQFF.

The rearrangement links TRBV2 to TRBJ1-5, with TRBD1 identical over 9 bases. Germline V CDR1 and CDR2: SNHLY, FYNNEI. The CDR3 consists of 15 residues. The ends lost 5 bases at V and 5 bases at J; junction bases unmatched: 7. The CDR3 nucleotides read TGTGCCAGCAGTCCCCGACAGGGGGGGGATCAGCCCCAGCATTTT. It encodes CASSPRQGGDQPQHF.

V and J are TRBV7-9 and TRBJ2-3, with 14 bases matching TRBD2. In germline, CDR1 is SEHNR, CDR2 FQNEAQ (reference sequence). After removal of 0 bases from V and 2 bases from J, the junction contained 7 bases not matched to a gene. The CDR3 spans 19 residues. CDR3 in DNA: TGTGCCAGCAGCTTAGCGGTCGGGGGACTAGCGGGGGACACAGATACGCAGTATTTT. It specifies CASSLAVGGLAGDTDTQYF.

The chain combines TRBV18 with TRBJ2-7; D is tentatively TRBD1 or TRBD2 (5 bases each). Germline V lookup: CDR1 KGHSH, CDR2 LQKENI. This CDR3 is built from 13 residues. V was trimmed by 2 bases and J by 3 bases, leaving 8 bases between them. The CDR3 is CASSPGTIYEQYF. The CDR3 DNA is TGTGCCAGCTCACCAGGGACCATCTACGAGCAGTACTTC.

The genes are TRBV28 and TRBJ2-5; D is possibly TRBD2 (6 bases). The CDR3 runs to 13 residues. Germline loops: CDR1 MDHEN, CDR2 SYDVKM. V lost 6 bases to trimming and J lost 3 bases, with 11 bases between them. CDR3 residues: CASSRGAEETQYF. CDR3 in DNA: TGTGCCAGCAGCCGCGGGGCTGAAGAGACCCAGTACTTC.

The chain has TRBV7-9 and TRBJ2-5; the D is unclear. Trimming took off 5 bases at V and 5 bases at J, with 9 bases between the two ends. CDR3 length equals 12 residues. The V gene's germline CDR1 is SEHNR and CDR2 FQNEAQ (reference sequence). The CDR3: CASSQEVETQYF. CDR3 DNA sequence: TGTGCCAGCAGCCAAGAGGTGGAGACCCAGTACTTC.

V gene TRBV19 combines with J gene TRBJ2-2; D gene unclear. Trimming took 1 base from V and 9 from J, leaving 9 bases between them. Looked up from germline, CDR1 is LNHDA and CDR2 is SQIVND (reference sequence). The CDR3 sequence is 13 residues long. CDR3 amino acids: CASSIVRVRELFF. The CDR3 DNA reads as TGTGCCAGTAGTATAGTTAGGGTGCGGGAGCTGTTTTTT.

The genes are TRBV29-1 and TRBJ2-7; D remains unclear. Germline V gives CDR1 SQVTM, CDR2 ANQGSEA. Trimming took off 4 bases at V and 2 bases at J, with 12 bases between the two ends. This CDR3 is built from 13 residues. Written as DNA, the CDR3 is TGCAGCGTTGCCAAGAATTTGGCCTACGAGCAGTACTTC. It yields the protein CSVAKNLAYEQYF.

The CDR3 loop is CASSSGGASGIEETQYF. The CDR3 bases are TGTGCCAGCAGCTCCGGGGGGGCTAGCGGGATTGAAGAGACCCAGTACTTC. The chain has TRBV5-4 and TRBJ2-5, with 9 positions matching TRBD2. Germline values: CDR1 SGHNT, CDR2 YYREEE (reference sequence). J was trimmed by 3 bases and V by 3 bases; bases with no gene match: 12. This CDR3 has 17 residues. Combining the CDR3 with reference TRBV5-4 and TRBJ2-5 gives the whole variable domain ETGVTQSPTHLIKTRGQQVTLRCSSQSGHNTVSWYQQALGQGPQFIFQYYREEENGRGNFPPRFSGLQFPNYSSELNVNALELDDSALYLCASSSGGASGIEETQYFGPGTRLLVL.

The CDR3, as DNA: TGTGCCAGCCCTGGGAGGTCCTCCTACAATGAGCAGTTCTTC. This gives the protein CASPGRSSYNEQFF. V is TRBV2 and J is TRBJ2-1; D may be TRBD2 (6 bases). Germline loops: CDR1 SNHLY, CDR2 FYNNEI. CDR3 length: 14 residues. The V gene lost 8 bases and the J gene lost 0 bases, with 11 bases spanning the gap. Drawing the rest from reference TRBV2 and TRBJ2-1, the complete variable domain is EPEVTQTPSHQVTQMGQEVILRCVPISNHLYFYWYRQILGQKVEFLVSFYNNEISEKSEIFDDQFSVERPDGSNFTLKIRSTKLEDSAMYFCASPGRSSYNEQFFGPGTRLTVL.

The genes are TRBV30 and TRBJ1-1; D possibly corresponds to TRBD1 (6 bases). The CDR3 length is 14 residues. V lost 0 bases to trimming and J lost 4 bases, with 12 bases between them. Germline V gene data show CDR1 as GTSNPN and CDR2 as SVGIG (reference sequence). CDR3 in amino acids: CAWSVGGYRTEAFF. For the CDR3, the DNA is TGTGCCTGGAGTGTGGGGGGCTATCGCACTGAAGCTTTCTTT.